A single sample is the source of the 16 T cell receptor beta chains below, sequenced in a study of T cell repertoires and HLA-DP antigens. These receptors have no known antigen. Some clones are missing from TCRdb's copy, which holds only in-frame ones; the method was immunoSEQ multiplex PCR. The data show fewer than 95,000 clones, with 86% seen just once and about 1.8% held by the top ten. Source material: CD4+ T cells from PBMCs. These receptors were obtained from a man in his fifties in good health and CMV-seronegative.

DNA of the CDR3: TGTGCCAGCAGCCCTGATATTGGAACCTATGGCTACACCTTC. As protein: CASSPDIGTYGYTF. The rearrangement uses TRBV6-1 and TRBJ1-2; D is ambiguous. V gave up 6 bases and J gave up 4 bases, with 15 bases separating them. CDR1 MNHNS and CDR2 SASEGT come from the germline V gene. CDR3 length: 14 amino acids.

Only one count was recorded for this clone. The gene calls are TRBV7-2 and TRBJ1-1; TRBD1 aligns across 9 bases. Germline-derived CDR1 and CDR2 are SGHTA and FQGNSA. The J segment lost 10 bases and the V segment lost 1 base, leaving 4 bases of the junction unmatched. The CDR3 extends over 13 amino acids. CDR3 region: CASSLGGTGRAFF. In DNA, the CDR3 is TGTGCCAGCAGCTTAGGGGGGACAGGGAGAGCTTTCTTT. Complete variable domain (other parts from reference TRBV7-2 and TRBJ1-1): GAGVSQSPSNKVTEKGKDVELRCDPISGHTALYWYRQSLGQGLEFLIYFQGNSAPDKSGLPSDRFSAERTGGSVSTLTIQRTQQEDSAVYLCASSLGGTGRAFFGQGTRLTVV.

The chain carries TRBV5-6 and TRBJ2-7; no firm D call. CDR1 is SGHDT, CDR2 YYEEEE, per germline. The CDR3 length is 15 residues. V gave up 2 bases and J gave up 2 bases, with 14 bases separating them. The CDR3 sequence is CASSFGVATPYEQYF. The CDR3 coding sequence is TGTGCCAGCAGCTTTGGGGTAGCCACCCCCTACGAGCAGTACTTC.

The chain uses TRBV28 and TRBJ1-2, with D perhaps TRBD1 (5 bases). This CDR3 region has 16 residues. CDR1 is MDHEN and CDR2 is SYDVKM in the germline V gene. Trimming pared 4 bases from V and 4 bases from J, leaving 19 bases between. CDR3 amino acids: CASSSAGTPAGYGYTF. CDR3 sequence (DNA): TGTGCCAGCAGTTCAGCCGGGACTCCCGCAGGCTATGGCTACACCTTC.

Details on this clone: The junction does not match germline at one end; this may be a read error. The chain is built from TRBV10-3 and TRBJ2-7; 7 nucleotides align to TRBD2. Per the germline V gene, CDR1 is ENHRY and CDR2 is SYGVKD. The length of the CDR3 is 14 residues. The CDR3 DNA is TGTGCCACCAGGAGCGGGACGAGCTCCTACGGGCAGTACTTC. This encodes CATRSGTSSYGQYF.

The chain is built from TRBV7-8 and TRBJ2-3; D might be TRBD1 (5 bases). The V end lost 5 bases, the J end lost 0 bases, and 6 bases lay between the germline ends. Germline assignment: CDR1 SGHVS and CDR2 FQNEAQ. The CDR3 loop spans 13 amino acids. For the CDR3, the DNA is TGTGCCAGCAGCCAGGGAAGCACAGATACGCAGTATTTT. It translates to CASSQGSTDTQYF. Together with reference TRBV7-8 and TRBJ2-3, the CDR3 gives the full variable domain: GAGVSQSPRYKVAKRGQDVALRCDPISGHVSLFWYQQALGQGPEFLTYFQNEAQLDKSGLPSDRFFAERPEGSVSTLKIQRTQQEDSAVYLCASSQGSTDTQYFGPGTRLTVL.

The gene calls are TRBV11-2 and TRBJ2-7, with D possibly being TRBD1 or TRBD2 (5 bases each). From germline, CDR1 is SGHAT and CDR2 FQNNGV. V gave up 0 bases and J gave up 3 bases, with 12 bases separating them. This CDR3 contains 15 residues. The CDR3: CASSLERDAHYEQYF. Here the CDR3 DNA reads TGTGCCAGCAGCTTAGAACGGGACGCTCACTACGAGCAGTACTTC.

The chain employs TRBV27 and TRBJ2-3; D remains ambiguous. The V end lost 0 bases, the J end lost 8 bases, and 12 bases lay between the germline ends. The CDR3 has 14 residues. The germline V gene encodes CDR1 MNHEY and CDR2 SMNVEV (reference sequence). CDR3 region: CASSLSVTPRTQYF. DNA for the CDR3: TGTGCCAGCAGTTTATCGGTGACCCCCCGTACGCAGTATTTT.

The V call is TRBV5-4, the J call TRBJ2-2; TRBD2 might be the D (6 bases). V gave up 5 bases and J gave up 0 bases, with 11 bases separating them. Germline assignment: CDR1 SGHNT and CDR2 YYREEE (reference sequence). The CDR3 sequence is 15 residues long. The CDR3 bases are TGTGCCAGCAGTGCGGGGAGGACGAACACCGGGGAGCTGTTTTTT. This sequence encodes CASSAGRTNTGELFF.

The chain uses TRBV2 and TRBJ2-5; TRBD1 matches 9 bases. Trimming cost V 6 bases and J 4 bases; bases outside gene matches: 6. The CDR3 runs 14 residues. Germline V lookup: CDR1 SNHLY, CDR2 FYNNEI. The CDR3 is CASRLGTGLETQYF. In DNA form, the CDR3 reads TGTGCCAGCAGGCTCGGGACAGGGTTAGAGACCCAGTACTTC. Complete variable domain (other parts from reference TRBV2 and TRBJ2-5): EPEVTQTPSHQVTQMGQEVILRCVPISNHLYFYWYRQILGQKVEFLVSFYNNEISEKSEIFDDQFSVERPDGSNFTLKIRSTKLEDSAMYFCASRLGTGLETQYFGPGTRLLVL.

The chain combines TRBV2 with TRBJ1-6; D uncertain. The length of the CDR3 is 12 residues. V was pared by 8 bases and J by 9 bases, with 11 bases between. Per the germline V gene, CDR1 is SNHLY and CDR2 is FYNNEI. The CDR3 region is CASGRIGSPLHF. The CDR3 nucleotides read TGTGCCAGCGGGAGAATAGGTTCACCCCTCCACTTT.

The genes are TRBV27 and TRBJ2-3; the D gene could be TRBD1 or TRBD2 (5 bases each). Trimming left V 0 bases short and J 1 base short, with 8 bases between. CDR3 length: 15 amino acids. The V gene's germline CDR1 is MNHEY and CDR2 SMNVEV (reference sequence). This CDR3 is CASSLSWGRTDTQYF. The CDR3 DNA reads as TGTGCCAGCAGTTTATCGTGGGGACGCACAGATACGCAGTATTTT.

CDR3 sequence: CASKDPGQGRVGYTF. CDR3 sequence (DNA): TGTGCCAGCAAAGACCCGGGACAGGGCAGAGTCGGCTACACCTTC. V usage is TRBV27 and J usage is TRBJ1-2; 9 bases line up with TRBD1. The ends lost 7 bases at V and 8 bases at J; junction bases unmatched: 14. Germline CDR1 and CDR2: MNHEY and SMNVEV (reference sequence). The CDR3 has 15 amino acids.

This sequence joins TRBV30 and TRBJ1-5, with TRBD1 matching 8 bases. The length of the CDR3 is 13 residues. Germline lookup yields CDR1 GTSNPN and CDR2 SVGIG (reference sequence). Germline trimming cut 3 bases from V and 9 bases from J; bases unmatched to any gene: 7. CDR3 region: CAWRGQAGGPQHF. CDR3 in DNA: TGTGCCTGGAGGGGACAGGCCGGTGGGCCCCAGCATTTT.

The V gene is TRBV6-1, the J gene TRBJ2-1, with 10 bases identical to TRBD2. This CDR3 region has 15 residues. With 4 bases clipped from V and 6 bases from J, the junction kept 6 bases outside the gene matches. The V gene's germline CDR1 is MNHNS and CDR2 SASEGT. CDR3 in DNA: TGTGCCAGCAGTGTAAAACTAGCGGGACTCAATGAGCAGTTCTTC. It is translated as CASSVKLAGLNEQFF.

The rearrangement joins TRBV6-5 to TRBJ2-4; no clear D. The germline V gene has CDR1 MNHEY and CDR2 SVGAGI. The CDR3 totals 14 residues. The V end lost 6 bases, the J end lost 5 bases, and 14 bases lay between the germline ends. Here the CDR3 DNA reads TGTGCCAGCAGCCCTGGGTTGGTGGAAAACATTCAGTACTTC. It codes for CASSPGLVENIQYF.